The 2 T cell receptor beta chains below come from one sample, sequenced in a study of cytomegalovirus exposure and HLA in healthy donors. Primers: 60 Vbeta forward and 13 Jbeta reverse. The repertoire was sequenced with immunoSEQ multiplex PCR; TCRdb's copy has only in-frame clones and lacks some. This table holds 160,000 or so clones, approximately 86% found once. Sample: PBMCs. These receptors came from a woman aged 50 to 60 in good health and CMV-seropositive.

This chain links TRBV29-1 with TRBJ1-5, with a possible D match to TRBD1 (6 bases). V lost 4 bases, J lost 0 bases, and 13 bases lay in between. Germline V gene lookup returns CDR1 SQVTM and CDR2 ANQGSEA. This CDR3 comprises 15 residues. In DNA, the CDR3 is TGCAGCGTTGCAGGTGGCAGGGGTAGCAATCAGCCCCAGCATTTT. Its protein product is CSVAGGRGSNQPQHF.

Comment on this clone: Within the sample, other DNA sequences also encode this same CDR3. The chain employs TRBV6-1 and TRBJ1-4; a possible D gene is TRBD1 (5 bases). The CDR3 covers 16 residues. V was clipped by 3 bases and J by 0 bases, with 11 bases between them. Germline V gene data show CDR1 as MNHNS and CDR2 as SASEGT. The chain's CDR3 is CASSDQPQATNEKLFF. CDR3 bases: TGTGCCAGCAGTGACCAACCACAGGCAACTAATGAAAAACTGTTTTTT.